The 12 T cell receptor beta chains listed next were all sequenced from one sample in a study of blood T cell repertoires in COVID-19. The table came from immunoSEQ multiplex PCR; TCRdb's copy has only in-frame clones and leaves some out. There are about 430,000 clones in the sample; approximately 90% occur only once, and approximately 0.92% lies in the top ten. The sequencing input was peripheral blood. The receptors come from a man aged 18 to 29 with COVID-19, enrolled during active disease.

The rearrangement joins TRBV19 to TRBJ1-5; D gene ambiguous. The V end was cut by 1 base, the J end by 0 bases, with 10 bases between. The germline CDR1 and CDR2 sequences are LNHDA and SQIVND (reference sequence). The CDR3 has 16 amino acids. The CDR3 DNA sequence: TGTGCCAGTAGTATAGTTCGGCCGGGTAGCAATCAGCCCCAGCATTTT. This translates into CASSIVRPGSNQPQHF. Together with reference TRBV19 and TRBJ1-5, the CDR3 gives the full variable domain: DGGITQSPKYLFRKEGQNVTLSCEQNLNHDAMYWYRQDPGQGLRLIYYSQIVNDFQKGDIAEGYSVSREKKESFPLTVTSAQKNPTAFYLCASSIVRPGSNQPQHFGDGTRLSIL.

The rearrangement links TRBV29-1 to TRBJ1-5; D perhaps matches TRBD1 (6 bases). Trimming took off 3 bases at V and 1 base at J, with 13 bases between the two ends. Germline V lookup: CDR1 SQVTM, CDR2 ANQGSEA. The CDR3 totals 15 residues. The CDR3 sequence is CSVEKTGLSNQPQHF. CDR3 sequence (DNA): TGCAGCGTTGAGAAAACAGGGTTGAGCAATCAGCCCCAGCATTTT.

The chain has TRBV28 and TRBJ1-1; D perhaps matches TRBD1 (6 bases). This CDR3 comprises 13 residues. With 3 bases removed from V and 5 bases from J, the gap between germline ends came to 10 bases. Germline V CDR1 and CDR2: MDHEN, SYDVKM. CDR3 coding DNA: TGTGCCAGCAGTTTTAGGGGGAAGACTGAAGCTTTCTTT. It yields the protein CASSFRGKTEAFF.

The chain links TRBV11-3 to TRBJ2-7, with a weak D call TRBD1 (5 bases). The germline gives CDR1 SGHNT, CDR2 YENEEA. Trimming took off 5 bases at V and 0 bases at J, with 8 bases between the two ends. The length of the CDR3 is 13 residues. The CDR3 DNA follows: TGTGCCAGCAGCCAGGACAACTCCTACGAGCAGTACTTC. Translated, it gives CASSQDNSYEQYF.

V is TRBV5-1 and J is TRBJ2-3; TRBD1 matches 8 bases. Losses at the gene ends were 4 bases for V and 6 bases for J; bases not matched to a gene: 4. The CDR3 contains 13 residues. The germline gives CDR1 SGHRS, CDR2 YFSETQ. The CDR3 protein is CASSRQGLDTQYF. The CDR3 region has the DNA TGCGCCAGCAGCAGACAGGGGCTCGATACGCAGTATTTT. The entire variable domain, with the rest obtained from reference TRBV5-1 and TRBJ2-3, is as follows: KAGVTQTPRYLIKTRGQQVTLSCSPISGHRSVSWYQQTPGQGLQFLFEYFSETQRNKGNFPGRFSGRQFSNSRSEMNVSTLELGDSALYLCASSRQGLDTQYFGPGTRLTVL.

This chain uses TRBV11-2 with TRBJ1-6; no firm D call. Germline CDR1 reads SGHAT; CDR2 reads FQNNGV. This CDR3 has 15 residues. V lost 3 bases and J lost 3, with 9 bases in between. The CDR3 spells CASSFRDYYNSPLHF. The CDR3 bases are TGTGCCAGCAGCTTCCGGGATTACTATAATTCACCCCTCCACTTT.

The chain recombines TRBV3-1 (or the pseudogene TRBV3-2) with TRBJ1-4, with 9 bases lining up with TRBD1. The trim removed 0 bases at V and 7 bases at J, leaving 9 bases unmatched. The CDR3 runs 17 residues. CDR1 and CDR2 from the germline V gene are LGHDT and YNNKEL (reference sequence). CDR3 protein: CASSQDPGQGLFEKLFF. The DNA of the CDR3 is TGTGCCAGCAGCCAAGACCCGGGACAGGGTTTATTTGAAAAACTGTTTTTT.

J is TRBJ1-1 and V is TRBV5-1, with TRBD1 as a possible D gene (5 bases). CDR1 and CDR2 (germline): SGHRS, YFSETQ. This CDR3 is built from 15 residues. Trimming pared 1 base from V and 0 bases from J, leaving 10 bases between. The CDR3 sequence: CASSLFSDMNTEAFF. The CDR3 DNA follows: TGCGCCAGCAGCTTGTTTTCGGACATGAACACTGAAGCTTTCTTT.

The chain combines TRBV5-1 with TRBJ1-1; TRBD1 aligns across 8 bases. Trimming took 4 bases from V and 8 from J; bases not matched to a gene: 4. The CDR3 consists of 12 residues. Germline CDR1 and CDR2: SGHRS and YFSETQ. This CDR3 is CASSIGQGEAFF. The CDR3, as DNA: TGCGCCAGCAGCATTGGACAGGGCGAAGCTTTCTTT.

The J gene is TRBJ2-1, the V gene TRBV6-1; 12 bases match TRBD2. With V trimmed by 1 base and J by 8 bases, 3 bases remained unmatched. The CDR3 is 15 residues long. Germline values: CDR1 MNHNS, CDR2 SASEGT. CDR3 DNA sequence: TGTGCCAGCAGTGAAGGGCTAGCGGGAGGGGATGAGCAGTTCTTC. Translating gives CASSEGLAGGDEQFF.

The chain uses TRBV10-2 and TRBJ2-3; maybe TRBD1 (6 bases). The CDR3 spans 17 residues. Germline CDR1 is WSHSY and CDR2 is SAAADI. Trimming left V 3 bases short and J 2 bases short, with 18 bases between. CDR3 sequence (DNA): TGCGCCAGCAGTGACCCTACAGGGACCATAAACACAGATACGCAGTATTTT. This sequence encodes CASSDPTGTINTDTQYF.

The chain is built from TRBV7-9 and TRBJ2-3; D possibly corresponds to TRBD2 (5 bases). The CDR3 loop spans 14 amino acids. CDR1 and CDR2 from the germline V gene are SEHNR and FQNEAQ (reference sequence). V lost 5 bases and J 2 bases, leaving 11 bases between the germline ends. CDR3 bases: TGTGCCAGCAGCCACAGCGGAAACACAGATACGCAGTATTTT. Protein product: CASSHSGNTDTQYF.